The 12 T cell receptor beta chains below were found in one sample sequenced in a study of CD8 T cells in Susac syndrome (dated by TCRdb to between 2018 and 2021). Libraries were made using the immunoSEQ multiplex PCR assay. RNA was extracted using the RNeasy kit, and about 0.45 to 1 ug of the RNA was reverse transcribed with random hexamers. TCRdb redid the processing of the public reads, applying fastp at Q25 and MiXCR, and retained in-frame beta chains. Records with the same CDR3 protein are collapsed into one entry carrying the most frequent genes and DNA. The table for this sample lists 150,000 to 200,000 distinct CDR3 sequences; around 93% of them were counted only once. The ten largest clones take up around 0.16% of the sample. Sequencing was done on a sample of CD8+ T cells from PBMCs. These receptors originate from a human donor with Susac syndrome.

The V and J genes are TRBV7-8 and TRBJ1-2; D is perhaps TRBD1 (6 bases). V dropped 2 bases and J dropped 2 bases, with 9 bases sitting between them. Germline CDR1 SGHVS, CDR2 FQNEAQ. CDR3 size: 14 residues. The CDR3 nucleotides are TGTGCCAGCAGCTTAACTGGACAGAACTATGGCTACACCTTC. As protein: CASSLTGQNYGYTF.

This chain joins TRBV11-3 and TRBJ2-1; D is ambiguous. Germline V gene sequence: CDR1 SGHNT, CDR2 YENEEA. This CDR3 spans 15 amino acids. The V gene lost 2 bases and the J gene lost 5 bases, with 13 bases spanning the gap. CDR3 DNA sequence: TGTGCCAGCAGCTTAAGAGAGAGTACGCACAATGAGCAGTTCTTC. Its translation: CASSLRESTHNEQFF.

The rearrangement joins TRBV10-2 to TRBJ1-5; no clear D. The length of the CDR3 is 13 residues. The germline gives CDR1 WSHSY, CDR2 SAAADI. Trimming stripped 2 bases from V and 1 base from J, with 3 bases between. CDR3 residues: CASSELSNQPQHF. The CDR3 DNA sequence: TGCGCCAGCAGTGAGCTGAGCAATCAGCCCCAGCATTTT.

This chain joins TRBV27 and TRBJ1-2; TRBD1 might be the D (6 bases). CDR1 and CDR2 from the germline V gene are MNHEY and SMNVEV (reference sequence). V lost 6 bases, J lost 0 bases, and 11 bases lay in between. The length of the CDR3 is 14 residues. CDR3 nucleotide sequence: TGTGCCAGCAGAACTAGGACAGCTAACTATGGCTACACCTTC. Its translation: CASRTRTANYGYTF.

This clonotype was seen only once. The genes are TRBV12-3 or TRBV12-4 and TRBJ2-7; 11 bases are shared with TRBD2. This CDR3 spans 15 amino acids. V lost 5 bases and J lost 1; bases outside the gene matches: 4. The CDR3 reads CASSLTSGKSYEQYF. Here the CDR3 DNA reads TGTGCCAGCAGTCTGACTAGCGGGAAGTCCTACGAGCAGTACTTC.

This clonotype was recorded only once. The CDR3 DNA is TGTGCCAGCAGCCCTATGGGCGGTGGGGACGAGCAGTACTTC. This sequence encodes CASSPMGGGDEQYF. The chain couples TRBV11-2 to TRBJ2-7; D gene ambiguous. Trimming cost V 5 bases and J 5 bases, with 16 bases left between them. The CDR3 has 14 residues. The germline V gene encodes CDR1 SGHAT and CDR2 FQNNGV.

The genes are TRBV9 and TRBJ2-2; D possibly corresponds to TRBD2 (7 bases). The CDR3 sequence is 15 residues long. The V gene lost 3 bases and the J gene lost 5 bases, with 14 bases spanning the gap. The germline V gene has CDR1 SGDLS and CDR2 YYNGEE. The DNA for the CDR3 is TGTGCCAGCAGCGCCGGGGGGCCAGGGACCGGGGAGCTGTTTTTT. Residues: CASSAGGPGTGELFF.

The CDR3 reads CASSLGGSGRTNEQFF. CDR3 coding DNA: TGTGCCAGCAGTTTAGGGGGTAGCGGGAGAACCAATGAGCAGTTCTTC. The chain is built from TRBV12-3 or TRBV12-4 and TRBJ2-1; 9 nucleotides match TRBD2. J gave up 6 bases and V 1 base, and 7 bases lay outside the gene matches. CDR3 length equals 16 residues.

This clonotype was found once. The chain is built from TRBV27 and TRBJ2-1; possibly TRBD2 for D (6 bases). The CDR3 is 16 amino acids. Germline V lookup: CDR1 MNHEY, CDR2 SMNVEV (reference sequence). V lost 7 bases and J lost 6, with 22 bases in between. The CDR3 here is CASNRLTSSSLNEQFF. For the CDR3, the DNA is TGTGCCAGCAACCGCCTAACTAGCTCGTCACTCAATGAGCAGTTCTTC.

The chain combines TRBV5-1 with TRBJ2-3, with D unresolved. The CDR3 consists of 13 residues. V lost 0 bases to trimming and J lost 6 bases, with 8 bases between them. The germline V gene has CDR1 SGHRS and CDR2 YFSETQ. CDR3 sequence reads: CASSLEVVDTQYF. DNA of the CDR3: TGCGCCAGCAGCTTGGAAGTGGTGGATACGCAGTATTTT.

This chain links TRBV12-3 or TRBV12-4 with TRBJ2-7; 15 bases fit TRBD2. CDR3 length equals 15 residues. V lost 6 bases to trimming and J lost 7 bases; unmatched junction nucleotides: 7. CDR3 coding DNA: TGTGCCAGCAGCGGACTAGCGGGGGGGCCGGGGGAGCAGTACTTC. It encodes CASSGLAGGPGEQYF.

The chain couples TRBV20-1 to TRBJ2-7; 14 bases agree with TRBD2. Germline V gene sequence: CDR1 DFQATT, CDR2 SNEGSKA (reference sequence). Trimming removed 0 bases from V and 4 bases from J; junction bases left unmatched: 8. This CDR3 spans 17 amino acids. The CDR3 reads CSARDIAGTSGSYEQYF. CDR3 coding DNA: TGCAGTGCTAGAGATATCGCCGGGACTAGCGGGAGTTACGAGCAGTACTTC.